This is a list of T cell receptor beta chains from one sample in a study of Graves' ophthalmopathy and Graves' hyperthyroidism. TCRdb reprocessed the multiplex PCR reads via MiXCR and lists one record per CDR3 protein. The sample carries about 740,000 distinct CDR3 sequences, roughly 40% recorded once. The source material was peripheral blood. The source is an adult man with Graves' ophthalmopathy. CDR3s include the opening cysteine and the closing phenylalanine or tryptophan. A D gene is named only where the DNA matches it firmly. The listing skips clone size in some rows; elsewhere it reads once, few, many or a size class.

J gene: TRBJ1-6
D gene: -
V gene: TRBV14
clone size: once
CDR3 DNA: TGTACCAGCAGCCAGGGCAGGAGCTCCTATAATTCACCCCTCCACTTT
CDR3 protein: CTSSQGRSSYNSPLHF

J gene: TRBJ1-2
D gene: -
V gene: TRBV29-1
clone size: many
CDR3 DNA: TGCAGCGTTGAAGAAGTACCTAACTATGGCTACACCTTC
CDR3 protein: CSVEEVPNYGYTF

J gene: TRBJ2-2
D gene: TRBD1
V gene: TRBV6-1
clone size: -
CDR3 DNA: TGTGCCAGCAGTCCTGGACAGGGGGAATCCACCGGGGAGCTGTTTTTT
CDR3 protein: CASSPGQGESTGELFF

J gene: TRBJ2-7
D gene: -
V gene: TRBV7-9
clone size: many
CDR3 DNA: TGTGCCAGCAGCAGGACTGACTACGAGCAGTACTTC
CDR3 protein: CASSRTDYEQYF

J gene: TRBJ2-7
D gene: -
V gene: TRBV2
clone size: -
CDR3 DNA: TGTGCCAGCACTTTGGGGGTGTTCACCTACGAGCAGTACTTC
CDR3 protein: CASTLGVFTYEQYF

J gene: TRBJ2-7
D gene: TRBD1
V gene: TRBV7-9
clone size: few
CDR3 DNA: TGTGCCAGCCAGGGACAGGGTCCCTACGAGCAGTACTTC
CDR3 protein: CASQGQGPYEQYF

J gene: TRBJ1-2
D gene: TRBD1
V gene: TRBV12-3/TRBV12-4
clone size: few
CDR3 DNA: TGTGCCAGCAGTTTGACAGGGGGCGAGTATGGCTACACCTTC
CDR3 protein: CASSLTGGEYGYTF

J gene: TRBJ1-1
D gene: -
V gene: TRBV19
clone size: -
CDR3 DNA: TGTGCCAGTAGTATCCGCGGTTTTGGGACTGAAGCTTTCTTT
CDR3 protein: CASSIRGFGTEAFF

J gene: TRBJ2-7
D gene: TRBD1
V gene: TRBV3-1
clone size: -
CDR3 DNA: TGTGCCATCCGGCGGACAGGGATATTAAGGGCCTACGAGCAGTACTTC
CDR3 protein: CAIRRTGILRAYEQYF

J gene: TRBJ1-2
D gene: -
V gene: TRBV20-1
clone size: -
CDR3 DNA: TGCAGTGCTAGAGATCGAGGGGGCTACACCTTC
CDR3 protein: CSARDRGGYTF

J gene: TRBJ2-2
D gene: TRBD2
V gene: TRBV10-2
clone size: -
CDR3 DNA: TGCGCCAGCAGCCTCGACACGGGGGGGCTGGACACCGGGGAGCTGTTTTTT
CDR3 protein: CASSLDTGGLDTGELFF

J gene: TRBJ2-7
D gene: -
V gene: TRBV7-3
clone size: -
CDR3 DNA: TGTGCCAGCAGCCCCACGGCGGGTGACGAGCAGTACTTC
CDR3 protein: CASSPTAGDEQYF

J gene: TRBJ2-7
D gene: TRBD1
V gene: TRBV13
clone size: few
CDR3 DNA: TGTGCCAGCAGCACCAGGGGGAAGTACGAGCAGTACTTC
CDR3 protein: CASSTRGKYEQYF

J gene: TRBJ2-5
D gene: -
V gene: TRBV7-9
clone size: -
CDR3 DNA: TGTGCCAGCAGTTTCGGAACTGAGTTAGTAGAAGAGACCCAGTACTTC
CDR3 protein: CASSFGTELVEETQYF

J gene: TRBJ1-1
D gene: TRBD1
V gene: TRBV6-2/TRBV6-3
clone size: -
CDR3 DNA: TGTGCCAGCAGGTCAGGGGGTAGGAACACTGAAGCTTTCTTT
CDR3 protein: CASRSGGRNTEAFF

J gene: TRBJ2-7
D gene: TRBD2
V gene: TRBV19
clone size: few
CDR3 DNA: TGTGCCAGTAGTTCCAGCGGGAGGTCATACGAGCAGTACTTC
CDR3 protein: CASSSSGRSYEQYF

J gene: TRBJ2-7
D gene: TRBD2
V gene: TRBV24-1
clone size: once
CDR3 DNA: TGTGCCACCAGTGACAAAGCGACTAGCGGGCCTAAGCAGTACTTC
CDR3 protein: CATSDKATSGPKQYF

J gene: TRBJ1-2
D gene: -
V gene: TRBV6-6
clone size: many
CDR3 DNA: TGTGCCAGCAGCCCGAGTACGAGGCGCACCTTC
CDR3 protein: CASSPSTRRTF

J gene: TRBJ1-1
D gene: -
V gene: TRBV20-1
clone size: few
CDR3 DNA: TGCAGTGCCCCCGGCGGGGCCAGGAACACTGAAGCTTTCTTT
CDR3 protein: CSAPGGARNTEAFF

J gene: TRBJ1-2
D gene: -
V gene: TRBV11-1
clone size: once
CDR3 DNA: TGTGCCGGCAGCTCCGATGGGGCTGGCTACATCTTC
CDR3 protein: CAGSSDGAGYIF

J gene: TRBJ2-1
D gene: -
V gene: TRBV29-1
clone size: -
CDR3 DNA: TGCAGCGTTGAAGCCCATGAGCAGTTCTTC
CDR3 protein: CSVEAHEQFF

J gene: TRBJ2-5
D gene: -
V gene: TRBV5-1
clone size: -
CDR3 DNA: TGCGCCAGCAGCACGATCCAGGGGGGACGGAAAGAGACCCAGTACTTC
CDR3 protein: CASSTIQGGRKETQYF

J gene: TRBJ2-3
D gene: -
V gene: TRBV10-3
clone size: -
CDR3 DNA: TGTGCCAGCACCCCAGGTAGACAGGATACGCAGTATTTT
CDR3 protein: CASTPGRQDTQYF

J gene: TRBJ1-2
D gene: -
V gene: TRBV10-3
clone size: -
CDR3 DNA: -
CDR3 protein: CASSYSGTGTSYGCTF

J gene: TRBJ1-4
D gene: -
V gene: TRBV5-6
clone size: few
CDR3 DNA: TGTGCCAGCAGCCCGACACCAGCAACTAATGAAAAACTGTTTTTT
CDR3 protein: CASSPTPATNEKLFF

J gene: TRBJ2-5
D gene: TRBD2
V gene: TRBV7-9
clone size: -
CDR3 DNA: TGTGCCAGCAGCTTACGCCGGACTAGCCCTTCTGGAGAGACCCAGTACTTC
CDR3 protein: CASSLRRTSPSGETQYF

J gene: TRBJ2-6
D gene: TRBD1
V gene: TRBV7-9
clone size: -
CDR3 DNA: TGTGCCAGCAGCTTAGGAGGGGCAGGGGGTGCCTCTGGGGCCAACGTCCTGACTTTC
CDR3 protein: CASSLGGAGGASGANVLTF

J gene: TRBJ1-5
D gene: TRBD1
V gene: TRBV4-2
clone size: -
CDR3 DNA: TGTGCCAGCAGCCAAAAGCAGGGGGCGGTTAATCAGCCCCAGCATTTT
CDR3 protein: CASSQKQGAVNQPQHF

J gene: TRBJ1-2
D gene: -
V gene: TRBV20-1
clone size: many
CDR3 DNA: TGCAGTGCTGGCTCACGGCTCTATGGCTACACCTTC
CDR3 protein: CSAGSRLYGYTF

J gene: TRBJ2-7
D gene: -
V gene: TRBV20-1
clone size: -
CDR3 DNA: TGCAGTGCTAGAGGGGATTTGTGGGGGGGCCAGGTCTACGAGCAGTACTTC
CDR3 protein: CSARGDLWGGQVYEQYF

J gene: TRBJ1-6
D gene: -
V gene: TRBV15
clone size: many
CDR3 DNA: TGTGCCACCAGCAGAGATCTTGCTTATTCACCCCTCCACTTT
CDR3 protein: CATSRDLAYSPLHF

J gene: TRBJ1-2
D gene: -
V gene: TRBV9
clone size: many
CDR3 DNA: TGTGCCAGCAGCGTAGACGCTTATGGCTACACCTTC
CDR3 protein: CASSVDAYGYTF

J gene: TRBJ2-2
D gene: -
V gene: TRBV25-1
clone size: -
CDR3 DNA: TGTGCCAGCAGTGGGGCCTTAAGTTGGGGCGGGGAGCTGTTTTTT
CDR3 protein: CASSGALSWGGELFF

J gene: TRBJ1-1
D gene: -
V gene: TRBV29-1
clone size: many
CDR3 DNA: TGCAGCGTTGAAGCCACGCCCGTCCTTACGAACACTGAAGCTTTCTTT
CDR3 protein: CSVEATPVLTNTEAFF

J gene: TRBJ2-7
D gene: TRBD2
V gene: TRBV19
clone size: -
CDR3 DNA: TGTGCCAGTAGCACCGGACTAGCGGGTGCTACGTGGCAGTACTTC
CDR3 protein: CASSTGLAGATWQYF

J gene: TRBJ1-6
D gene: TRBD1
V gene: TRBV10-3
clone size: -
CDR3 DNA: TGTGCCATCAGTTACAGGGGTAGGGTGGCACCCCTCCACTTT
CDR3 protein: CAISYRGRVAPLHF

J gene: TRBJ2-3
D gene: -
V gene: TRBV24-1
clone size: -
CDR3 DNA: TGTGCCACCAGTGCCTGGACCGGAGGGGGCACAGATACGCAGTATTTT
CDR3 protein: CATSAWTGGGTDTQYF

J gene: TRBJ1-4
D gene: TRBD1
V gene: TRBV14
clone size: -
CDR3 DNA: TGTGCCAGCAGCCTACGGACAGGGTCTTTGGAGGCTAATGAAAAACTGTTTTTT
CDR3 protein: CASSLRTGSLEANEKLFF

J gene: TRBJ1-2
D gene: -
V gene: TRBV19
clone size: -
CDR3 DNA: TGTGCCAGTAGTCCCCTAGGTGGCGGCAACTATGGCTACACCTTC
CDR3 protein: CASSPLGGGNYGYTF

J gene: TRBJ2-7
D gene: TRBD1
V gene: TRBV7-9
clone size: -
CDR3 DNA: TGTGCCAGCAGCCCCCGGGACAGCCGACGCTACGAGCAGTACTTC
CDR3 protein: CASSPRDSRRYEQYF

J gene: TRBJ2-7
D gene: TRBD1
V gene: TRBV6-1
clone size: -
CDR3 DNA: TGTGCCAGCAGTTACCCAAGACAGGGCTTCTACGAGCAGTACTTC
CDR3 protein: CASSYPRQGFYEQYF